The rows below give T cell receptor beta chains drawn from one sample of a study of metastatic and nonmetastatic thyroid tumors. TCRdb re-analyzed the PCR reads using MiXCR. The sample holds tens of thousands of clones; 12% are singletons and the top ten take over 9%. The sequencing sample was made of blood. The origin of the receptors is a female donor with papillary thyroid cancer or a benign thyroid nodule (not recorded which). Some clones in this sample may be carry-over from other donors' samples. Each CDR3 is given with its conserved first and last residue. A D gene is named only where the DNA matches it firmly. Size is stated for part of the rows, as once, few or many counts, or as a class when the clone is expanded.

TRBV7-2,.,TRBJ1-5,.,TGTGCCAGCAGCTTAACCGCCAATCAGCCCCAGCATTTT,CASSLTANQPQHF
TRBV6-1,TRBD2,TRBJ2-7,many,TGTGCCACCACAAGCGGGAGTCGGGACGAGCAGTACTTC,CATTSGSRDEQYF
TRBV6-6,.,TRBJ1-1,many,TGTGCCAGCAGTTACTCGGTGTATATGAACACTGAAGCTTTCTTT,CASSYSVYMNTEAFF
TRBV10-3,TRBD1,TRBJ1-2,.,TGTGCCATCAGTTCCGGGACAGCAAGGGATCTCTATGGCTACACCTTC,CAISSGTARDLYGYTF
TRBV4-2,.,TRBJ2-1,.,TGTGCCAGCAGCCAAGAGGTGGACAGCCCGCGGGGGAATGAGCGGTTCTTC,CASSQEVDSPRGNERFF
TRBV7-9,.,TRBJ2-3,many,TGTGCCAGCAGCTTAGGAGGGATCACAGATACGCAGTATTTT,CASSLGGITDTQYF
TRBV18,.,TRBJ1-1,.,TGTGCCAGCTCCCCAACAGGTACGGTCACTGAAGCTTTCTTT,CASSPTGTVTEAFF
TRBV2,.,TRBJ2-1,many,TGTGCCAGCAGTGAAGCGATAAGGGTTGGTGAGCAGTTCTTC,CASSEAIRVGEQFF
TRBV6-5,.,TRBJ2-1,many,TGTGCCAGCAGTTACTCGTCTAGCAACTTATACAATGAGCAGTTCTTC,CASSYSSSNLYNEQFF
TRBV7-8,TRBD2,TRBJ2-3,.,TGTGCCAGCAGCCCTCAGGTCACTGGACTAGCGGGGTCTACGCAGTATTTT,CASSPQVTGLAGSTQYF
TRBV7-2,TRBD1,TRBJ1-2,many,TGTGCCAGCAGCTCTACAGGGGAGCTCCACACCTTC,CASSSTGELHTF
TRBV18,.,TRBJ1-6,.,TGTGCCAGCTCACATGGGGTTAATTCACCACTCCACTTT,CASSHGVNSPLHF
TRBV20-1,.,TRBJ1-5,.,TGCAGTGCTAGAGATGGGGGTTCCCCAAATCAGCCCCAGCATTTT,CSARDGGSPNQPQHF
TRBV25-1,.,TRBJ1-3,.,TGTGCCAGCAGTGAAAGGGCCAACTCTGGAAACACCATATATTTT,CASSERANSGNTIYF
TRBV19,.,TRBJ1-3,many,TGTGCCAGTAGTAACAGGCGATCTCTCGGAAACACCATATATTTT,CASSNRRSLGNTIYF
TRBV19,TRBD2,TRBJ2-6,many,TGTGCCAGTAGTATGAGTCTAGCGGGGGGAATTACTGGGGCCAACGTCCTGACTTTC,CASSMSLAGGITGANVLTF
TRBV14,.,TRBJ1-6,many,TGTGCCAGCAGCCACGTGGGAAACCGGAAAGGGGCGCCCTTTTCACCCCTCCACTTT,CASSHVGNRKGAPFSPLHF
TRBV7-2,TRBD1,TRBJ1-2,many,TGTGCCAGCAGCGCTCGTCCGGGACAGGGGTACGGCTACACCTTC,CASSARPGQGYGYTF
TRBV6-2/TRBV6-3,TRBD1,TRBJ2-2,many,TGTGCCAGCAGTCCCGGGACAGGGGACACCGGGGAGCTGTTTTTT,CASSPGTGDTGELFF
TRBV5-4,.,TRBJ2-5,.,TGTGCCAGCAGCCTCGATAAAGAGACCCAGTACTTC,CASSLDKETQYF
TRBV6-1,TRBD1,TRBJ1-1,many,TGTGCCAGCAGTTATTTGGGACAGACTAACACTGAAGCTTTCTTT,CASSYLGQTNTEAFF
TRBV20-1,.,TRBJ1-5,many,TGCAGTGTCCCAGCCGTGTGGCAGGGTGACGGCAATCAGCCCCAGCATTTT,CSVPAVWQGDGNQPQHF
TRBV5-4,TRBD1,TRBJ2-2,few,TGTGCCAGCAGCCGAGGACAGGTGGTTACCGGGGAGCTGTTTTTT,CASSRGQVVTGELFF
TRBV2,.,TRBJ1-4,many,TGTGCCAGCAGTAGATTGCTAACTAATGAAAAACTGTTTTTT,CASSRLLTNEKLFF
TRBV9,TRBD2,TRBJ2-3,many,TGTGCCAGCAGCCCGGGACTAGCGGAGGCTCGAGATACGCAGTATTTT,CASSPGLAEARDTQYF
TRBV5-4,.,TRBJ1-2,many,TGTGCCAGCAGCTTGCCCGGGCGGGACTATGGCTACACCTTC,CASSLPGRDYGYTF
TRBV19,.,TRBJ2-2,many,TGTGCCAGTACCCCAGACACCGGGGAGCTGTTTTTT,CASTPDTGELFF
TRBV7-3,.,TRBJ2-7,many,TGTGCCAGCAGCTTAATAGGAGGCCCAGCCTACGAGCAGTACTTC,CASSLIGGPAYEQYF
TRBV20-1,.,TRBJ2-2,many,TGCAGTGCTAGAGCTATTTCGGGCCGGGAGCTGTTTTTT,CSARAISGRELFF
TRBV6-1,TRBD2,TRBJ2-7,many,TGTGCCAGCAGTGCGACTAGCGGGAGCTTGATCTACGAGCAGTACTTC,CASSATSGSLIYEQYF
TRBV5-1,.,TRBJ1-1,many,TGCGCCAGCAGCTCGACAGAATTGAACACTGAAGCTTTCTTT,CASSSTELNTEAFF
TRBV3-1,.,TRBJ2-5,many,TGTGCCAGCAGCCAGGGGGGCGGAGGCGGGGAGACCCAGTACTTC,CASSQGGGGGETQYF